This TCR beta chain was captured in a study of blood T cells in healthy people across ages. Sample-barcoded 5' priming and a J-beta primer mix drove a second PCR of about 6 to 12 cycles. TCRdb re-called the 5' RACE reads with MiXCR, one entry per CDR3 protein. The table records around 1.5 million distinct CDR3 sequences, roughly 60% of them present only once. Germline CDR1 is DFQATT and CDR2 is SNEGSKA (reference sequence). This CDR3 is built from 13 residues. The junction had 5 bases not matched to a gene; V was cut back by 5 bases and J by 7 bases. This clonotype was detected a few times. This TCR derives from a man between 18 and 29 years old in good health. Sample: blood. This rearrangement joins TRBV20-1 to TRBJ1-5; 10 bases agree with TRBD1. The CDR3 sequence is CSASDRGSQPQHF. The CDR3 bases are TGCAGTGCTTCGGACAGGGGGTCACAGCCCCAGCATTTT.